The clone carrying this TCR beta chain is a singleton in its sample. What it recognizes is unknown. This entry comes from a study of lymphopenia after photon versus proton radiotherapy. Broader study findings: After the lymphocyte nadir, photon-treated repertoires showed oligoclonal expansion, especially of CD8+ Temra cells. Photon-treated patients lost naive T cells and TCR diversity; proton-treated stayed stable.

The assay was immunoSEQ multiplex PCR, and TCRdb's table has in-frame clones only and misses some. The sample has 150,000 to 200,000 clones, approximately 86% seen once. V lost 3 bases and J lost 0, with 10 bases in between. Germline V gives CDR1 SGHRS, CDR2 YFSETQ. The CDR3 has 15 residues. Specimen: peripheral blood, collected from a patient treated with photon-based radiotherapy. The chain recombines TRBV5-1 with TRBJ2-1, with D tentatively TRBD2 (5 bases). This TCR was sampled from a man aged 45-65 years with gastric cancer. CDR3 sequence reads: CASSSSGTSYNEQFF. CDR3 coding DNA: TGCGCCAGCAGCTCAAGCGGTACCTCCTACAATGAGCAGTTCTTC. The variable domain in full, completed from reference TRBV5-1 and TRBJ2-1, reads KAGVTQTPRYLIKTRGQQVTLSCSPISGHRSVSWYQQTPGQGLQFLFEYFSETQRNKGNFPGRFSGRQFSNSRSEMNVSTLELGDSALYLCASSSSGTSYNEQFFGPGTRLTVL.